The rows below give T cell receptor beta chains drawn from one sample of a study of control samples from healthy donors and cancer patients. Sequencing used immunoSEQ multiplex PCR; TCRdb keeps in-frame clones, though not all of them. The data hold about 16,000 clones, with less than 90% observed a single time. Sequencing was done on a sample of PBMCs. These receptor sequences come from a man aged 55-75 years with head and neck cancer. Each CDR3 is given with its conserved first and last residue. D genes are given only for firm matches. Not every row has a clone size; where given, it reads once, few, many or a size class.

d_call j_call v_call clone_size cdr3_nt cdr3_aa
TRBD2 TRBJ2-1 TRBV6-5 NA TGTGCCAGCAGTTACTCGTCGGGGGGGGGATTGTTTGAGCAGTTCTTC CASSYSSGGGLFEQFF
NA TRBJ2-4 TRBV14 NA TGTGCCAGCAGCTACGGAGGGGGGGCGGACATTCAGTACTTC CASSYGGGADIQYF
NA TRBJ1-2 TRBV5-1 NA TGCGCCAGCAGCTTGGTTCCGCCGAACGGTGGCTACACCTTC CASSLVPPNGGYTF
NA TRBJ1-6 TRBV7-2 NA TGTGCCAGCAACTTATCGAACAGAAATTCACCCCTCCACTTT CASNLSNRNSPLHF
TRBD1 TRBJ1-1 TRBV28 NA TGTGCCGGGGGGACAGGAAGGTACACTGAAGCTTTCTTT CAGGTGRYTEAFF
TRBD2 TRBJ2-2 TRBV6-5 NA TGTGCCAGTAGACTAGCGGGGCCCACCGGGGAGCTGTTTTTT CASRLAGPTGELFF
TRBD1 TRBJ1-1 TRBV29-1 NA TGCAGCGTTCGCTTTGAGGGGGCATCGAACACTGAAGCTTTCTTT CSVRFEGASNTEAFF
TRBD1 TRBJ1-5 TRBV3-1/TRBV3-2 NA TGTGCCAGCAGCCGACAGGGCCAGCCCCAGCATTTT CASSRQGQPQHF
TRBD1 TRBJ1-6 TRBV7-8 NA TGTGCCAGCAGCCCCGAAGGACAGGCGTATAATTCACCCCTCCACTTT CASSPEGQAYNSPLHF
NA TRBJ2-2 TRBV29-1 NA TGCAGCGTTGGGGGCGCCGGGGAGCTGTTTTTT CSVGGAGELFF
NA TRBJ2-7 TRBV29-1 NA TGCAGCGTGGGGGGGCTAGTGCAGTACTTC CSVGGLVQYF
NA TRBJ2-5 TRBV3-1/TRBV3-2 NA TGTGCCAGCAGCCAACTTAGACAGCCACGGACCCAGTACTTC CASSQLRQPRTQYF
NA TRBJ1-1 TRBV18 NA TGTGCCAGCTCACGAAAAGGGGGGGTGAACACTGAAGCTTTCTTT CASSRKGGVNTEAFF
NA TRBJ2-7 TRBV18 NA TGTGCCAGCCTAAGGGACGGAGACTACGAGCAGTACTTC CASLRDGDYEQYF
TRBD2 TRBJ2-1 TRBV9 NA TGTGCCAGCAGCATCACTAGCGGGGGGAGTATTGAGCAGTTCTTC CASSITSGGSIEQFF
TRBD2 TRBJ2-3 TRBV5-1 NA TGCGCCAGCAGCTCCGGATGGACTAGCGGGGGGAACACAGATACGCAGTATTTT CASSSGWTSGGNTDTQYF
NA TRBJ1-2 TRBV3-1/TRBV3-2 NA TGTGCCAGCAGCCAAGATTGGGACCTAATTGGCGGGGGCTACACCTTC CASSQDWDLIGGGYTF
NA TRBJ1-1 TRBV7-2 NA TGTGCCAGCAGCTGGGCAGGGGTCGAGGCTTTCTTT CASSWAGVEAFF
NA TRBJ2-7 TRBV9 NA TGTGCCAGCAGCGCCGGGACAAACTACGAGCAGTACTTC CASSAGTNYEQYF
NA TRBJ1-3 TRBV9 NA TGTGCCAGCAGCCTTGCGGGGGCTGGAAACACCATATATTTT CASSLAGAGNTIYF
NA TRBJ1-5 TRBV5-1 NA TGCGCCAGCAGCTTCCTCCGGGGAGCGATAAGCAATCAGCCCCAGCATTTT CASSFLRGAISNQPQHF
TRBD1 TRBJ2-1 TRBV5-6 NA TGTGCCAGCAGCAGGGGGCAGAGCTCCTACAATGAGCAGTTCTTC CASSRGQSSYNEQFF
TRBD1 TRBJ1-5 TRBV24-1 NA TGTGCCACCAGTGATTTGCAAGGGGGACAGACCTATTATAGCAATCAGCCCCAGCATTTT CATSDLQGGQTYYSNQPQHF
NA TRBJ2-3 TRBV18 NA TGTGCCAGCTCACCGGGCGGGGGCACAGATACGCAGTATTTT CASSPGGGTDTQYF
TRBD2 TRBJ2-7 TRBV5-4 NA TGTGCCAGCAGCTTGGGTGGCGGGGGTTCCTACGAGCAGTACTTC CASSLGGGGSYEQYF
TRBD1 TRBJ1-1 TRBV7-8 once TGTGCCAGCAGCTTAGCGGGGGAGAGGGGGCTGAACACTGAAGCTTTCTTT CASSLAGERGLNTEAFF
TRBD1 TRBJ1-2 TRBV6-5 once TGTGCCAGCAGGTGGACAGGGGGAGGAAAAGACGGCTACACCTTC CASRWTGGGKDGYTF
NA TRBJ1-2 TRBV20-1 NA TGCAGTGCTTCGAGGGCGCAGGGCTACACCTTC CSASRAQGYTF
NA TRBJ1-1 TRBV29-1 NA TGCAGCGGGGGGAGGCACCCGAACACTGAAGCTTTCTTT CSGGRHPNTEAFF
NA TRBJ1-5 TRBV10-3 NA TGTGCCATCAGTCAGGGATTTGGTAGCAATCAGCCCCAGCACTTT CAISQGFGSNQPQHF
NA TRBJ1-5 TRBV2 NA TGTGCCAGCAGTAATCAGGGAGTGGGGAATCAGCCCCAGCATTTT CASSNQGVGNQPQHF
NA TRBJ2-1 TRBV19 NA TGTGCCAGTATGGGGGCGACTAGCCGTCGTGGTGAGCAGTTCTTC CASMGATSRRGEQFF
TRBD2 TRBJ2-3 TRBV6-5 NA TGTGCCAGCAGGGGGGGGACGCCATCCACAGATACGCAGTATTTT CASRGGTPSTDTQYF
NA TRBJ1-1 TRBV6-5 NA TGTGCCAGCAGTTACTCGATCATGGTCGCCACTGAAGCTTTCTTT CASSYSIMVATEAFF
NA TRBJ2-1 TRBV18 NA TGTGCCAGCTCACGGTTACAGGGTTCCAGCTACAATGAGCAGTTCTTC CASSRLQGSSYNEQFF
TRBD2 TRBJ2-5 TRBV13 NA TGTGCCTCATCGGGACTAGAGAACGGAAAGACCCAGTACTTC CASSGLENGKTQYF
NA TRBJ1-5 TRBV4-1 NA TGCGCCAGCAGCCAAGAAGGACATCAGCCCCAGCATTTT CASSQEGHQPQHF
TRBD1 TRBJ2-7 TRBV6-1 NA TGTGCCAGCAGTGAAGGGCGGACAGGCTCCTACGAGCAGTACTTC CASSEGRTGSYEQYF
NA TRBJ1-5 TRBV11-2 NA TGTGCCAGCAGCTTAGATCTAGGGTACATGCCCCAGCATTTT CASSLDLGYMPQHF
NA TRBJ1-2 TRBV6-1 once TGTGCCAGCAGTGACAGGCTCTATGGCTACACCTTC CASSDRLYGYTF
NA TRBJ2-5 TRBV7-2 NA TGTGCCAGCAGCAACGAACCCAGGGGAGGGCAGACCCAGTACTTC CASSNEPRGGQTQYF
NA TRBJ1-5 TRBV19 NA TGTGCCAGTAGATTGGGGGGGGGCCGCAGCAATCAGCCCCAGCATTTT CASRLGGGRSNQPQHF
NA TRBJ2-5 TRBV12-3/TRBV12-4 NA TGTGCCAGCAGTTTGGGGCAAGAGACCCAGTACTTC CASSLGQETQYF
NA TRBJ2-7 TRBV3-1/TRBV3-2 NA TGTGCCAGCAGCCAAGTCGCCGACAGAACTTTCTACGAGCAGTACTTC CASSQVADRTFYEQYF
NA TRBJ2-3 TRBV12-3/TRBV12-4 NA TGTGCCAGCACCCGTGGGACGGGAGATACGCAGTATTTT CASTRGTGDTQYF
NA TRBJ1-2 TRBV13 NA TGTGCCAGCACCGAGGGGGGGGCGAGGGGCTACACCTTC CASTEGGARGYTF
NA TRBJ1-2 TRBV21-1 NA TGTGCCGGTTGGACCCAGAGGGGGGACTATGGCTACACCTTC CAGWTQRGDYGYTF
NA TRBJ1-4 TRBV18 NA TGTGCCAGCTATCGGGGGGATTCTGAAAAACTGTTTTTT CASYRGDSEKLFF
NA TRBJ1-4 TRBV5-6 NA TGTGCCAGCAGCTTGGACGGGAGGAATGAAAAACTGTTTTTT CASSLDGRNEKLFF